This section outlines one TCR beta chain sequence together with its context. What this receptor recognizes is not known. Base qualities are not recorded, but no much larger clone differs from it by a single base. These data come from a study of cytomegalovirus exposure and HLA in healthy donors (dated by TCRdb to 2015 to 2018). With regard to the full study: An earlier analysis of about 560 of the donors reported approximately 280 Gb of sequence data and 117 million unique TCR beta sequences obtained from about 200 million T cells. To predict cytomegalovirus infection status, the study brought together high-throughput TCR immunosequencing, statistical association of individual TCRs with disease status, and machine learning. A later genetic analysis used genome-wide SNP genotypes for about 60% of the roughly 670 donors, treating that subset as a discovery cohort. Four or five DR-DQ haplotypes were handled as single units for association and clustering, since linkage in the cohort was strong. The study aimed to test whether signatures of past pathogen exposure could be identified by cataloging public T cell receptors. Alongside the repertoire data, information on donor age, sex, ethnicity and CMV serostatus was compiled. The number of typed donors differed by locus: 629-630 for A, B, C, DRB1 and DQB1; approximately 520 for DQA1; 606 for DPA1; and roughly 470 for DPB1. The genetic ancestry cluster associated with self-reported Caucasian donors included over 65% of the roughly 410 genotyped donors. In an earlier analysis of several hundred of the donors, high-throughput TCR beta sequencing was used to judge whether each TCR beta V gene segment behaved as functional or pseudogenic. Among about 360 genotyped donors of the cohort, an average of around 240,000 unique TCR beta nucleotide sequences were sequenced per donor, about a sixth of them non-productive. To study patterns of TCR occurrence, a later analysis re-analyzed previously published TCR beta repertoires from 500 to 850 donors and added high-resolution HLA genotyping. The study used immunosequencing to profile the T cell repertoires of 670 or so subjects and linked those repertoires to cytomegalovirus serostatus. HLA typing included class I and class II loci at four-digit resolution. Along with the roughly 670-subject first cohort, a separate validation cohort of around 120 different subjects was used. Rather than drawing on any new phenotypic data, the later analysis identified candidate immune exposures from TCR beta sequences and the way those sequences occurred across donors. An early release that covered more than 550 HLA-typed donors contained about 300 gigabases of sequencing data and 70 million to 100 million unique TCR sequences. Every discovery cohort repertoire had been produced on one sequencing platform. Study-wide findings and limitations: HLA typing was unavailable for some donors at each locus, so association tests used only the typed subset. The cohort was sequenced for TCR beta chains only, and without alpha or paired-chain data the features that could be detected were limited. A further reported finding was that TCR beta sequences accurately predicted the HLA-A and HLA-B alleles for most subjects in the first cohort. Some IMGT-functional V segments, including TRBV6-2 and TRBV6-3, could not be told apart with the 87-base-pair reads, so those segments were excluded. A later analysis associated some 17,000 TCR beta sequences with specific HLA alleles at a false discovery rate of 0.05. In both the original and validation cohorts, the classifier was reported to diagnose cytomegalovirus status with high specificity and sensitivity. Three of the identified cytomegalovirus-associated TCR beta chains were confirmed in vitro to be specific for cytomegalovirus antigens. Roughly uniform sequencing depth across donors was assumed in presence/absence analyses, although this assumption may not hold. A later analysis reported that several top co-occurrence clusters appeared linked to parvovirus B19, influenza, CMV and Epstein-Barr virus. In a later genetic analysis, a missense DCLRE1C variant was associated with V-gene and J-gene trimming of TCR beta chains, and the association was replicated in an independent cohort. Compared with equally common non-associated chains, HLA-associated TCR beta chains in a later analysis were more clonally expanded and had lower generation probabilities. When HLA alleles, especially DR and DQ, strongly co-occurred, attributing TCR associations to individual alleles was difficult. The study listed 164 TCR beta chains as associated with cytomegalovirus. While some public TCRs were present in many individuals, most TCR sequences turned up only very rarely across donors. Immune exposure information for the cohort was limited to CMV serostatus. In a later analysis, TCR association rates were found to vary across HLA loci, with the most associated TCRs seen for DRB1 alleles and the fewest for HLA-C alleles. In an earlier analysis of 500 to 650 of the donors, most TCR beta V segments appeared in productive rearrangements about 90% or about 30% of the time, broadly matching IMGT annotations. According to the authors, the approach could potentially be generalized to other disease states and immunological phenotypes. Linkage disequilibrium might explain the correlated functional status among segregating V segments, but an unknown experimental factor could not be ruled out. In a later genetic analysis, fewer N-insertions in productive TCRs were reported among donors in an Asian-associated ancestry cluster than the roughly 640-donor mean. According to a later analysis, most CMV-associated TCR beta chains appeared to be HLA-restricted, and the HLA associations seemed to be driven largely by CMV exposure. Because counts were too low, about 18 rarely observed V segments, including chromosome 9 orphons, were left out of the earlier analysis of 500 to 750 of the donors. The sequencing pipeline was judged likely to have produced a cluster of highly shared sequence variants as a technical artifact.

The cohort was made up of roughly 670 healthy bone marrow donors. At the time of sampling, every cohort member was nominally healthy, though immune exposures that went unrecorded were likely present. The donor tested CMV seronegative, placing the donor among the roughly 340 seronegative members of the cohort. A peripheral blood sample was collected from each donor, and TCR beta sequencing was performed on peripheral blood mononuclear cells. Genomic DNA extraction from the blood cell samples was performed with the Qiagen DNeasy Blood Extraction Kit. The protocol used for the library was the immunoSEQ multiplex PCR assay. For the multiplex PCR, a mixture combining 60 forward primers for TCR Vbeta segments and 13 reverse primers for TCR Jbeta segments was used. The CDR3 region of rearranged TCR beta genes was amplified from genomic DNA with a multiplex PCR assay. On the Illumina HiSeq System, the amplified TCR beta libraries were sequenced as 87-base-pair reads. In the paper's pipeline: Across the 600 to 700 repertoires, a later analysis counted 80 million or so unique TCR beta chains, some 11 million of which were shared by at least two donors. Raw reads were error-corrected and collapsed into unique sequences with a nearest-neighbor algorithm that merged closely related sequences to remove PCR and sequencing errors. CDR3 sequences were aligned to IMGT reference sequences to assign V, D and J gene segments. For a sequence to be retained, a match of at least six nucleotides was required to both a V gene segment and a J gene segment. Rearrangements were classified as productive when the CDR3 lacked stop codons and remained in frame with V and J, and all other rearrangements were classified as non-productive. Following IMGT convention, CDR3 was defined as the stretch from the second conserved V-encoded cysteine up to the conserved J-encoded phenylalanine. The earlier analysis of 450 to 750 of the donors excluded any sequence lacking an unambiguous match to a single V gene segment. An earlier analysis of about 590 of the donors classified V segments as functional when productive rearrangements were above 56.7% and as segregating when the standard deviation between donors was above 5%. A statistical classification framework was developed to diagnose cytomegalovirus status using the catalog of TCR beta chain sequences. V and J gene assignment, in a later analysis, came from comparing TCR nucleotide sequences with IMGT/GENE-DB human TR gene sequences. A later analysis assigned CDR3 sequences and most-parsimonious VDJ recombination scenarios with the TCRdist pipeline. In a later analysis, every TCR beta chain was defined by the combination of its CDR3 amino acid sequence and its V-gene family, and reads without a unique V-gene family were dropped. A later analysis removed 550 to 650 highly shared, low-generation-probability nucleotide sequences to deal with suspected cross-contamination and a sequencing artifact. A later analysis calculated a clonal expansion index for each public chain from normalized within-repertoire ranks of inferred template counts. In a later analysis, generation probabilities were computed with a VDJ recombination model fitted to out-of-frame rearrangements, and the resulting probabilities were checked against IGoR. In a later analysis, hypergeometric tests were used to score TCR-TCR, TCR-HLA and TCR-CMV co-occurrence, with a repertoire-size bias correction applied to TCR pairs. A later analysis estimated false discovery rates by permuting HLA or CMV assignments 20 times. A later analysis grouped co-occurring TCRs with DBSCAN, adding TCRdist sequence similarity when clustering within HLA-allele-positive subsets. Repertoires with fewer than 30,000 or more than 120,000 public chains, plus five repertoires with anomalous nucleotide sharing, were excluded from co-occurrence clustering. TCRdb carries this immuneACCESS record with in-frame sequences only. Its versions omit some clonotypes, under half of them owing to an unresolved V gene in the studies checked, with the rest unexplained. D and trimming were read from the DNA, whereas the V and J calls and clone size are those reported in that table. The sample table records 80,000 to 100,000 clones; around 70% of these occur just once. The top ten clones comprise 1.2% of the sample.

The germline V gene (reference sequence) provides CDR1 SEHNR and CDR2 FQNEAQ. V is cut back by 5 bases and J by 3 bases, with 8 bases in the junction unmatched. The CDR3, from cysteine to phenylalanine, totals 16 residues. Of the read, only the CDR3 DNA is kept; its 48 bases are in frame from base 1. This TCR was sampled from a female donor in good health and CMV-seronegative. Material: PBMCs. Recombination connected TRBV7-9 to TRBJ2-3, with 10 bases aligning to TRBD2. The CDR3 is CASSTASGGLTDTQYF. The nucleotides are TGTGCCAGCAGCACCGCTAGCGGGGGCCTGACAGATACGCAGTATTTT.